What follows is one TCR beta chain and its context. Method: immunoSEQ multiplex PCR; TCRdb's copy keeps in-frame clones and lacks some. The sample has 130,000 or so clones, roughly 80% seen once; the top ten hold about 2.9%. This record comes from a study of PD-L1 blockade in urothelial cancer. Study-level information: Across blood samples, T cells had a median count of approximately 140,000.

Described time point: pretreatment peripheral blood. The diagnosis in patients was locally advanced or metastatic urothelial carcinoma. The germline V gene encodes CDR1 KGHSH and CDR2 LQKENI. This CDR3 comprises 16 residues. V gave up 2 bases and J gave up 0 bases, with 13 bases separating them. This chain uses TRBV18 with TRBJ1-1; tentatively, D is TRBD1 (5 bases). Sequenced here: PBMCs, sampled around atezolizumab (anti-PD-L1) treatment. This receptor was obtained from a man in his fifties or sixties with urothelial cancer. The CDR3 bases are TGTGCCAGCTCACCAGGGATAGCAGGGATGAACACTGAAGCTTTCTTT. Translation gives CASSPGIAGMNTEAFF.